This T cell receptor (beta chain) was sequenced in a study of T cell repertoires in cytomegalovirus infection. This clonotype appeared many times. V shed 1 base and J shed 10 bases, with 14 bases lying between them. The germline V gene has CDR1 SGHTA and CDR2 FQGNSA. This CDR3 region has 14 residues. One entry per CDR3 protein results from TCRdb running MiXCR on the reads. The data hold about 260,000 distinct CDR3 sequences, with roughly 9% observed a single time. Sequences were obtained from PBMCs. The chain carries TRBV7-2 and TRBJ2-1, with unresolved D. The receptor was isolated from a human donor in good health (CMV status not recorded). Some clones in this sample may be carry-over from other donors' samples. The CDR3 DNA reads TGTGCCAGCAGCTTAGAGGTGGTTCTCAGGGAGCAGTTCTTC. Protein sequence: CASSLEVVLREQFF.